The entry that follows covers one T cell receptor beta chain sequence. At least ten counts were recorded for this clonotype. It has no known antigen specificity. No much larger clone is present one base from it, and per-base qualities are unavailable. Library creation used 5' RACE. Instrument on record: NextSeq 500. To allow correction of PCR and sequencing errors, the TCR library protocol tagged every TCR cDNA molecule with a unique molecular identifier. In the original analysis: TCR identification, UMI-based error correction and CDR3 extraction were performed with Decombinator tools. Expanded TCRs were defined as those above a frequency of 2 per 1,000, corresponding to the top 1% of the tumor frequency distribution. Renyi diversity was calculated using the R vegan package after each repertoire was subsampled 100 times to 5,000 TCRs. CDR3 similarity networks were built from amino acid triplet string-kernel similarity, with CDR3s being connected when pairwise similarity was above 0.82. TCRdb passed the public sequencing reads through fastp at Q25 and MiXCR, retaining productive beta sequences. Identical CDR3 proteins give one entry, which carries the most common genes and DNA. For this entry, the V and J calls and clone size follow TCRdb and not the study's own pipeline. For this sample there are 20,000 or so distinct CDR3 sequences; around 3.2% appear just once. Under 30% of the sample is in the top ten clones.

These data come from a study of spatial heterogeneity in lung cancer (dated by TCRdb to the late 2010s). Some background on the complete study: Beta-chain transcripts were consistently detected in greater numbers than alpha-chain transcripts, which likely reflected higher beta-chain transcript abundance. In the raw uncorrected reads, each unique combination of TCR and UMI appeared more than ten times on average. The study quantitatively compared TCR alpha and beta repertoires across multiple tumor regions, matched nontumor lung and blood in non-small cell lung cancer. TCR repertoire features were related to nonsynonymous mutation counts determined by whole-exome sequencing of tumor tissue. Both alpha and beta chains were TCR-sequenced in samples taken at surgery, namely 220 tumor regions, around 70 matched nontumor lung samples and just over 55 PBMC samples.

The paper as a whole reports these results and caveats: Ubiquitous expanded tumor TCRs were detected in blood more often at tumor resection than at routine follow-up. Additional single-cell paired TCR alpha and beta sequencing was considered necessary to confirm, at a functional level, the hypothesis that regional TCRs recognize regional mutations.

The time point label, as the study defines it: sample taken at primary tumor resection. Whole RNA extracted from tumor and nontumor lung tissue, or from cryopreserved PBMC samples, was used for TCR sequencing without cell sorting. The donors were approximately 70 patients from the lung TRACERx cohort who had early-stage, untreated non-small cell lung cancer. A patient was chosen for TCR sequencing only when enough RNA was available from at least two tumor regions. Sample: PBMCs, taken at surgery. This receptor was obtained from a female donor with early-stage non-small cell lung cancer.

The DNA sequence is TGTGCCACCAGTGGGGGCGGGAGGTCCTACAATGAGCAGTTCTTC. Its amino acids are CATSGGGRSYNEQFF. The V and J segments used are TRBV24-1 and TRBJ2-1, and 8 bases in between align with TRBD2. V is pruned by 5 bases and J by 1 base, leaving 3 bases of the junction without a gene match. According to the germline V gene, CDR1 reads KGHDR and CDR2 reads SFDVKD. From the cysteine up to the phenylalanine, the CDR3 has a length of 15 residues. The sequence is cut down to CDR3 DNA, 45 bases in frame from base 1.